A selection of T cell receptor beta chains follows, all from one sample in a study of graft-versus-host responses after intestinal transplantation. The antigens for these receptors are not known. Method: immunoSEQ multiplex PCR; TCRdb's copy keeps in-frame clones and lacks some. Counted here are 75,000 to 100,000 clones, roughly 91% occurring once; the ten biggest clones make up approximately 0.17%. The sample in question was unstimulated CD4+ T cells sorted from spleen or lymph node cells, obtained before transplant. These receptors originate from a human donor who was the organ donor for an intestinal transplant. CDR3s include the opening cysteine and the closing phenylalanine or tryptophan. A D gene is named only where the DNA matches it firmly. The size of a clone is reported for some rows only, either as once, few or many, or as a class for expanded clones.

CDR3 protein | CDR3 DNA | J gene | clone size | D gene | V gene
CASSFRRGLLSGANVLTF | TGTGCCAGCAGCTTCCGCAGGGGCCTTCTCTCTGGGGCCAACGTCCTGACTTTC | TRBJ2-6 | NA | NA | TRBV11-2
CASSLDVGTTYEQYF | TGCGCCAGCAGCTTGGATGTAGGGACTACCTACGAGCAGTACTTC | TRBJ2-7 | NA | TRBD2 | TRBV5-1
CASSYSRSEAFF | TGTGCCAGCAGTTACTCGAGGTCTGAAGCTTTCTTT | TRBJ1-1 | NA | NA | TRBV6-5
CASTRGTSGYNEQFF | TGTGCCAGCACCCGAGGGACTAGCGGCTACAATGAGCAGTTCTTC | TRBJ2-1 | NA | TRBD2 | TRBV28
CASSPPTGGLNTEAFF | TGTGCCAGCTCACCTCCTACAGGGGGCTTAAACACTGAAGCTTTCTTT | TRBJ1-1 | NA | TRBD1 | TRBV18
CASSRQGAGGTEAFF | TGTGCCAGCTCACGTCAGGGGGCCGGTGGAACTGAAGCTTTCTTT | TRBJ1-1 | NA | TRBD1 | TRBV18
CASSPTTRGDTQYF | TGTGCCAGCAGTCCCACGACCCGCGGGGATACGCAGTATTTT | TRBJ2-3 | once | NA | TRBV27
CASSQDRGPRSGANVLTF | TGCGCCAGCAGCCAAGACAGGGGACCTAGGTCTGGGGCCAACGTCCTGACTTTC | TRBJ2-6 | NA | NA | TRBV4-3
CASSSGLAGASSYNEQFF | TGTGCCAGCAGCTCGGGACTAGCGGGGGCGAGCTCCTACAATGAGCAGTTCTTC | TRBJ2-1 | NA | TRBD2 | TRBV7-6
CASSVSRGTEAFF | TGTGCCAGCAGCGTATCCCGCGGGACTGAAGCTTTCTTT | TRBJ1-1 | NA | NA | TRBV9
CASSLKGTSGGQRASSYNEQFF | TGTGCCAGCAGCTTAAAGGGGACTAGCGGGGGTCAACGCGCCAGCTCCTACAATGAGCAGTTCTTC | TRBJ2-1 | NA | TRBD2 | TRBV7-3
CASSQGAGAQGEQFF | TGTGCCAGCAGCCAAGGAGCGGGGGCGCAGGGTGAGCAGTTCTTC | TRBJ2-1 | NA | TRBD2 | TRBV4-2